This is a list of T cell receptor beta chains from one sample in a study of blood T cell repertoires in COVID-19. Sequenced by immunoSEQ multiplex PCR; TCRdb stores in-frame clones only, minus some. The repertoire consists of a few hundred thousand clones, with about four fifths occurring once and the leading ten covering around 5%. Sequences were obtained from PBMCs or T cells enriched from blood (not recorded which). These receptors all come from a woman between 50 and 59 years old who had recovered from COVID-19. Both conserved end residues are part of each CDR3. D genes are given only for firm matches. Only some rows state a clone size, as once, few, many or a class for expanded clones.

>TRBJ2-2|TRBD2|NA|TRBV7-9
TGTGCCAGCAGCTTATGGTCTAGCGGGCCCACCGGGGAGCTGTTTTTT
CASSLWSSGPTGELFF
>TRBJ2-5|TRBD1|NA|TRBV11-2
TGTGCCAGCAGCTCACCTCTCAGGGGGCTCTTACAAGAGACCCAGTACTTC
CASSSPLRGLLQETQYF
>TRBJ1-3|NA|once|TRBV6-5
TGTGCCAGCAGCCTTACAATCTCTGGAAACACCATATATTTT
CASSLTISGNTIYF
>TRBJ2-7|TRBD2|NA|TRBV5-1
TGCGCCAGCGGGCTAGCGGGAGGGACCTACGAGCAGTACTTC
CASGLAGGTYEQYF
>TRBJ1-5|NA|NA|TRBV28
TGTGCCAGCAGTTTTCGGGGGGCGCAGCCCCAGCATTTT
CASSFRGAQPQHF
>TRBJ1-2|TRBD1|NA|TRBV3-1/TRBV3-2
TGTGCCAGCAGCCAAGATGTACAGGGGGACAGCGGCTACACCTTC
CASSQDVQGDSGYTF
>TRBJ1-4|TRBD1|NA|TRBV5-1
TGCGCCAGCAGCACCGGGACAGCAGGTGAAAAACTGTTTTTT
CASSTGTAGEKLFF
>TRBJ1-2|NA|NA|TRBV19
TGTGCCAGTAGTATAGACAGAGGGGGATATGGCTACACCTTC
CASSIDRGGYGYTF
>TRBJ1-1|NA|NA|TRBV6-5
TGTGCCAGCAGCCGACACGGAAACACTGAAGCTTTCTTT
CASSRHGNTEAFF
>TRBJ2-7|NA|once|TRBV15
TGTGCCACCAGCAGAGATCAGGGGACCTACGAGCAGTACTTC
CATSRDQGTYEQYF
>TRBJ2-7|TRBD1|NA|TRBV6-2/TRBV6-3
TGTGCCAGCAGTCGGACAGGGGTGGTCTACGAGCAGTACTTC
CASSRTGVVYEQYF
>TRBJ2-7|TRBD2|NA|TRBV7-2
TGTGCCAGCAGCTTTAGCGGGACGTACGAGCAGTACTTC
CASSFSGTYEQYF
>TRBJ2-2|NA|once|TRBV7-2
TGTGCCAGCAGCCCGATGGACAGCCTCACCGGGGAGCTGTTTTTT
CASSPMDSLTGELFF
>TRBJ1-2|TRBD1|NA|TRBV15
TGTGCCACCAGCAGAGATCTTTCACAGGGGGGCGGCTATGGCTACACCTTC
CATSRDLSQGGGYGYTF
>TRBJ1-3|NA|NA|TRBV4-1
TGCGCCAGCAGCCAAGAACCCGGGTCTGGAAACACCATATATTTT
CASSQEPGSGNTIYF
>TRBJ1-5|NA|NA|TRBV19
TGTGCCAGTAGTTCCGGACACCATAGCAATCAGCCCCAGCATTTT
CASSSGHHSNQPQHF
>TRBJ1-4|NA|NA|TRBV6-2/TRBV6-3
TGTGCCAGCAGTTCCGCAGGTGCAACTAATGAAAAACTGTTTTTT
CASSSAGATNEKLFF
>TRBJ1-2|NA|NA|TRBV7-2
TGTGCCAGCACCTCGATGGGGGGAAACTATGGCTACACCTTC
CASTSMGGNYGYTF
>TRBJ1-1|TRBD1|NA|TRBV6-1
TGTGCCAGCAGTGATGGACAGGACATGCTTATGAACACTGAAGCTTTCTTT
CASSDGQDMLMNTEAFF
>TRBJ1-4|NA|NA|TRBV7-9
TGTGCCAGCAGCCTCACGGCGAACAGGGTTGGAGAAAAACTGTTTTTT
CASSLTANRVGEKLFF
>TRBJ2-1|TRBD2|NA|TRBV7-8
TGTGCCAGCGGCCTATTAGCGGGACCACTTTCCCTCGGGAGTAATGAGCAGTTCTTC
CASGLLAGPLSLGSNEQFF
>TRBJ1-1|TRBD1|NA|TRBV10-2
TGCGCCAGCGACAGGGGACGCACTGAAGCTTTCTTT
CASDRGRTEAFF
>TRBJ2-3|TRBD2|NA|TRBV11-2
TGTGCCAGCAGCTTATGGGGCGGGGGGTCAGATACGCAGTATTTT
CASSLWGGGSDTQYF
>TRBJ1-2|NA|NA|TRBV3-1/TRBV3-2
TGTGCCAGCAGCAGGAGCCGACAGCCGAATATAAACTATGGCTACACCTTC
CASSRSRQPNINYGYTF
>TRBJ1-1|TRBD1|NA|TRBV5-1
TGCGCCAGCAGCCCCACGGGACAGGGGGAAGCTTTCTTT
CASSPTGQGEAFF
>TRBJ1-5|NA|NA|TRBV21-1
TGTGCCAGCAGCATCCCAGGGGTTGGCAATCAGCCCCAGCATTTT
CASSIPGVGNQPQHF
>TRBJ1-2|TRBD1|NA|TRBV11-2
TGTGCCAGCAGCCGCACAGGGACAGTTTATGGCTACACCTTC
CASSRTGTVYGYTF
>TRBJ2-1|NA|NA|TRBV5-6
TGTGCCAGCAGGGCTACCGGGACTGGGAATGAGCAGTTCTTC
CASRATGTGNEQFF
>TRBJ2-1|TRBD1|NA|TRBV5-4
TGTGCCAGCAGCACCCGGGACAGGGTCTACAATGAGCAGTTCTTC
CASSTRDRVYNEQFF
>TRBJ2-5|TRBD2|NA|TRBV5-3
TGTGCCAGAAGCTTGGCCTCCGGACTAGCGGGAGTTAGGCTTCGTGAGACCCAGTACTTC
CARSLASGLAGVRLRETQYF
>TRBJ2-1|NA|few|TRBV7-3
TGTGCCAGCAGCTTAACTTGGACAAACAATGAGCAGTTCTTC
CASSLTWTNNEQFF
>TRBJ2-7|TRBD2|NA|TRBV10-3
TGTGCCATCAGTGAGCAGACCAGCGGGAGTCACGAGCAGTACTTC
CAISEQTSGSHEQYF
>TRBJ2-2|NA|NA|TRBV27
TGTGCCAGCAGTTTAGGACAGATCACCGGGGAGCTGTTTTTT
CASSLGQITGELFF
>TRBJ1-6|NA|NA|TRBV5-1
TGCGCCAGCAGCTTGAGCCACTCCTATAATTCACCCCTCCACTTT
CASSLSHSYNSPLHF
>TRBJ2-3|TRBD1|NA|TRBV10-1
TGCGCCAGCAGTGGGGGACAGACATGGCGCACAGATACGCAGTATTTT
CASSGGQTWRTDTQYF
>TRBJ1-3|TRBD1|NA|TRBV19
TGTGCCAGTACCGACTTCGACAGGGGGCTTGGAAACACCATATATTTT
CASTDFDRGLGNTIYF
>TRBJ2-1|TRBD2|NA|TRBV19
TGTGCCAGTAGTATCCAAGCGGGAGGGTACAATGAGCAGTTCTTC
CASSIQAGGYNEQFF
>TRBJ1-2|NA|NA|TRBV2
TGTGCCAGCAGTGAAGCAAGGGCAGGGCGTTTC
CASSEARAGRF
>TRBJ1-2|NA|NA|TRBV7-9
TGTGCCAGCAGCCCATTCGGCGGGACGGCGAACTATGGCTACACCTTC
CASSPFGGTANYGYTF
>TRBJ1-1|NA|NA|TRBV30
TGTGCCTGGAATTCTCGGAACACTGAAGCTTTCTTT
CAWNSRNTEAFF
>TRBJ1-1|NA|NA|TRBV5-1
TGCGCCAGCAGCTTGGCCGGGAGAGGCACTGAAGCTTTCTTT
CASSLAGRGTEAFF
>TRBJ2-3|TRBD1|once|TRBV30
TGTGCCTGGAGGACAGGGTACCGACCACAAACAGATACGCAGTATTTT
CAWRTGYRPQTDTQYF
>TRBJ2-1|NA|NA|TRBV18
TGTGCCAGCTCGTCGGGATCTCAGTACAATGAGCAGTTCTTC
CASSSGSQYNEQFF
>TRBJ1-2|NA|NA|TRBV12-3/TRBV12-4
TGTGCCAGCAGTTTCCCAGGGGCCTATGGCTACACCTTC
CASSFPGAYGYTF
>TRBJ2-1|TRBD1|NA|TRBV27
TGTGCCAGCAGGTATGGACAGGGGGCCTACAATGAGCAGTTCTTC
CASRYGQGAYNEQFF
>TRBJ2-2|NA|NA|TRBV15
TGTGCCACCAGCGTCAGGGGTATTTCCTCCGGGGAGCTGTTTTTT
CATSVRGISSGELFF
>TRBJ1-5|NA|NA|TRBV3-1/TRBV3-2
TGTGCCAGCAGCCTTGGTCCGGGTCAGCCCCAGCATTTT
CASSLGPGQPQHF
>TRBJ2-1|TRBD1|NA|TRBV5-6
TGTGCCAGCACCCTAGACAGGGGGTCCGGCTACAATGAGCAGTTCTTC
CASTLDRGSGYNEQFF
>TRBJ2-2|NA|NA|TRBV4-3
TGCGCCAGCAGCCAAGATCCGAGGAGGGCCGGGGAGCTGTTTTTT
CASSQDPRRAGELFF
>TRBJ2-2|TRBD2|once|TRBV5-8
TGTGCCAGCAGCCCCCAGGCGGGAGGGCCCGGGGAGCTGTTTTTT
CASSPQAGGPGELFF
>TRBJ2-5|NA|few|TRBV27
TGTGCCAGTGGCCGCCTGGACCCGGGGATAGGTGTGAAGACCCAGTACTTC
CASGRLDPGIGVKTQYF
>TRBJ1-3|NA|NA|TRBV9
TGTGCCAGCAGCGTTCAGGGCAACTCTGGAAACACCATATATTTT
CASSVQGNSGNTIYF